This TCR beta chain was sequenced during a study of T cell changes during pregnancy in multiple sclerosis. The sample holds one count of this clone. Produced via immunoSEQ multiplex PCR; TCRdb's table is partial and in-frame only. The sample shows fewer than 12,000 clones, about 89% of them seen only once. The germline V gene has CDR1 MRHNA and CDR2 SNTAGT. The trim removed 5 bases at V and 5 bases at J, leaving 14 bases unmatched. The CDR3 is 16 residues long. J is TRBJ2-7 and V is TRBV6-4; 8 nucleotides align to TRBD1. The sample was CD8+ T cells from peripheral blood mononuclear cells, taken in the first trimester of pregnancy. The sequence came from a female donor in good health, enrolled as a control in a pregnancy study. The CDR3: CASSSIPGTGGHEQYF. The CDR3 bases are TGTGCCAGCAGTTCAATCCCCGGGACAGGCGGCCACGAGCAGTACTTC.